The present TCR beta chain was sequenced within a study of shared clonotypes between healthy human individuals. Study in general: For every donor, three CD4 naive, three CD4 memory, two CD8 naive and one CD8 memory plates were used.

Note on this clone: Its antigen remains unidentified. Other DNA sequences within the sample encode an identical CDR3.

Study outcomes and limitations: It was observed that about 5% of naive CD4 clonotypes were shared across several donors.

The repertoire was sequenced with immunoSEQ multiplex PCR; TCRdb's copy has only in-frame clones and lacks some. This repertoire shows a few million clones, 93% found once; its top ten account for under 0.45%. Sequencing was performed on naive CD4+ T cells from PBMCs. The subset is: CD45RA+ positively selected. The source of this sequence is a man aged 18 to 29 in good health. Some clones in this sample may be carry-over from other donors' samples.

The CDR3 DNA sequence: TGTGCCAGTAGTACGGGACAGGGGTACAATGAGCAGTTCTTC. Protein: CASSTGQGYNEQFF. The chain has TRBV19 and TRBJ2-1; 10 bases line up with TRBD1. The CDR3 is 14 amino acids. With 4 bases clipped from V and 4 bases from J, the junction kept 1 base outside the gene matches. Germline lookup yields CDR1 LNHDA and CDR2 SQIVND (reference sequence).